A selection of T cell receptor beta chains follows, all from one sample in a study of T cell responses to AZD1222 COVID-19 vaccine. Repertoires were generated with immunoSEQ multiplex PCR, while TCRdb's copy carries only in-frame clones and drops some. The data hold more than 65,000 clones, with roughly nine tenths observed a single time. The sequences come from peripheral blood, collected on day 0 of AZD1222 vaccination. The receptors here all came from an adult in good health. CDR3s include the opening cysteine and the closing phenylalanine or tryptophan. The D gene is left open where the match is weak. The size entry is marked missing in some rows and otherwise reads once, few, many or a size class.

TRBJ2-3,TRBV2,NA,TRBD2,CASSDSPGLAEPTDTQYF,TGTGCCAGCAGTGATTCCCCCGGACTAGCGGAGCCCACAGATACGCAGTATTTT
TRBJ1-1,TRBV12-5,NA,TRBD1,CASGLPGQGTEAFF,TGTGCTAGTGGTTTGCCTGGACAGGGGACTGAAGCTTTCTTT
TRBJ2-2,TRBV9,NA,NA,CASSSNSAVELFF,TGTGCCAGCAGCTCAAATAGCGCCGTGGAGCTGTTTTTT
TRBJ2-3,TRBV5-1,NA,NA,CASSLALESTDTQYF,TGCGCCAGCAGCTTGGCGCTGGAAAGCACAGATACGCAGTATTTT
TRBJ1-4,TRBV2,NA,NA,CASSQGGEKLFF,TGTGCCAGCAGCCAGGGAGGGGAAAAACTGTTTTTT
TRBJ1-5,TRBV6-5,NA,NA,CASTTVGSNQPQHF,TGTGCCAGCACGACAGTGGGGAGCAATCAGCCCCAGCATTTT
TRBJ2-4,TRBV6-2/TRBV6-3,NA,NA,CASSYRGVAKNIQYF,TGTGCCAGCAGTTACCGCGGGGTAGCCAAAAACATTCAGTACTTC
TRBJ1-2,TRBV27,NA,NA,CASSSTGSGYTF,TGTGCCAGCAGTTCCACAGGGAGTGGCTACACCTTC
TRBJ2-7,TRBV6-5,NA,NA,CASRARPPYEQYF,TGTGCCAGCAGGGCACGTCCCCCCTACGAGCAGTACTTC
TRBJ2-1,TRBV7-3,NA,NA,CASSRSGFLNEQFF,TGTGCCAGCAGCCGAAGCGGATTCCTCAATGAGCAGTTCTTC
TRBJ2-3,TRBV7-9,many,TRBD2,CASSRAGGRSTDTQYF,TGTGCCAGCAGCCGAGCGGGGGGGCGAAGCACAGATACGCAGTATTTT
TRBJ2-1,TRBV6-2/TRBV6-3,NA,NA,CASSYGGLLEQFF,TGTGCCAGCAGTTATGGGGGGTTACTTGAGCAGTTCTTC
TRBJ2-7,TRBV27,NA,TRBD1,CASSRAGQGTYEQYF,TGTGCCAGCAGTAGAGCGGGACAGGGGACCTACGAGCAGTACTTC
TRBJ1-2,TRBV19,NA,NA,CASSITGQESYTF,TGTGCCAGTAGTATTACAGGCCAGGAATCCTACACCTTC
TRBJ1-2,TRBV16,once,NA,CASSPVPTDGYTF,TGTGCCAGCAGCCCGGTGCCTACCGACGGCTACACCTTC
TRBJ2-1,TRBV19,NA,TRBD1,CASSLRHRGPYNEQFF,TGTGCCAGTAGTTTACGACACAGGGGCCCCTACAATGAGCAGTTCTTC
TRBJ1-1,TRBV14,NA,TRBD1,CASSQGGPGSEAFF,TGTGCCAGCAGTCAAGGGGGCCCTGGATCTGAAGCTTTCTTT
TRBJ2-7,TRBV7-9,once,NA,CASSRSGPYEQYF,TGTGCCAGCAGCCGGTCCGGACCCTACGAGCAGTACTTC
TRBJ1-6,TRBV15,few,NA,CATSRGTDVSRSYNSPLHF,TGTGCCACCAGCAGAGGCACAGACGTCTCCCGCTCCTATAATTCACCCCTCCACTTT
TRBJ1-5,TRBV19,NA,TRBD1,CASIVTGGPNSNQPQHF,TGTGCCAGTATCGTGACAGGGGGCCCGAATAGCAATCAGCCCCAGCATTTT
TRBJ2-7,TRBV11-2,NA,TRBD2,CASSLDRASGRNEQYF,TGTGCCAGCAGCTTAGATCGGGCTAGCGGGAGAAACGAGCAGTACTTC
TRBJ1-3,TRBV14,NA,NA,CASSQAVSGNTIYF,TGTGCCAGCAGCCAAGCCGTCTCTGGAAACACCATATATTTT
TRBJ1-1,TRBV19,NA,TRBD1,CASSIAGTGYTEAFF,TGTGCCAGTAGTATAGCGGGGACAGGGTACACTGAAGCTTTCTTT
TRBJ1-6,TRBV6-4,NA,NA,CATITLAPLHF,TGTGCCACCATAACCCTCGCACCCCTCCACTTT
TRBJ2-2,TRBV5-5,NA,TRBD2,CASSPTLASGANTGELFF,TGTGCCAGCAGCCCGACGCTAGCTAGCGGGGCGAACACCGGGGAGCTGTTTTTT
TRBJ2-7,TRBV5-1,NA,NA,CASSLGTTSTSYEQYF,TGCGCCAGCAGCTTGGGGACTACGAGTACATCCTACGAGCAGTACTTC